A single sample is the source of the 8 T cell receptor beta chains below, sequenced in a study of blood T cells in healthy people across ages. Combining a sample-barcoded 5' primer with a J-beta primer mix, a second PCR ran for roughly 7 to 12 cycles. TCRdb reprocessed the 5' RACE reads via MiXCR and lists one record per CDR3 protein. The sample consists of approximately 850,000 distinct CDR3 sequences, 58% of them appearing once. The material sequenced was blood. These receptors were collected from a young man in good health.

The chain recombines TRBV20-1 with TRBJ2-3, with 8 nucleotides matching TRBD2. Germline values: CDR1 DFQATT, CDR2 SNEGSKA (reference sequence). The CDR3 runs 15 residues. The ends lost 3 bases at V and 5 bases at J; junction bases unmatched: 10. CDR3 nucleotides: TGCAGTGCTAGTCCCCGGGGGGGGCTGGGAGATACGCAGTATTTT. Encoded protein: CSASPRGGLGDTQYF.

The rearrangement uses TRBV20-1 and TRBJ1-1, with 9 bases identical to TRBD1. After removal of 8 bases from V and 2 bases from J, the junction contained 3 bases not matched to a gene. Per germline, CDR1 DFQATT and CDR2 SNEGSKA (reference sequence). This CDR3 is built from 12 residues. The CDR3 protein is CSTTGGNTEAFF. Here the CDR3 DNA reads TGCAGTACGACAGGGGGAAACACTGAAGCTTTCTTT.

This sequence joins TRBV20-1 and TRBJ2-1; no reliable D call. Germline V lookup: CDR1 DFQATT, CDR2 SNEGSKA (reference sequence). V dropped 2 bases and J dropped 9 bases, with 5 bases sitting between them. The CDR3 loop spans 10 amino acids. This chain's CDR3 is CSARIAEQFF. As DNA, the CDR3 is TGCAGTGCTAGAATAGCTGAGCAGTTCTTC.

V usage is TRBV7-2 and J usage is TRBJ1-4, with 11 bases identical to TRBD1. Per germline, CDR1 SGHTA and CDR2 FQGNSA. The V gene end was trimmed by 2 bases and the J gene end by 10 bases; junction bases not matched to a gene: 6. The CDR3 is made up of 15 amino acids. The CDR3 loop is CASSLNAGTGGKLFF. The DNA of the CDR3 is TGTGCCAGCAGCTTAAACGCGGGGACAGGGGGAAAACTGTTTTTT.

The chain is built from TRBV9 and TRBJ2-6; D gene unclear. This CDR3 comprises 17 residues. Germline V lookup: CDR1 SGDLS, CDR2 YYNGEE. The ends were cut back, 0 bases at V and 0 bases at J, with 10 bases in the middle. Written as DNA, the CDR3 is TGTGCCAGCAGCGTAGACGGGTCGACCTCTGGGGCCAACGTCCTGACTTTC. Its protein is CASSVDGSTSGANVLTF. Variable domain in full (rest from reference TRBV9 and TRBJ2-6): DSGVTQTPKHLITATGQRVTLRCSPRSGDLSVYWYQQSLDQGLQFLIQYYNGEERAKGNILERFSAQQFPDLHSELNLSSLELGDSALYFCASSVDGSTSGANVLTFGAGSRLTVL.

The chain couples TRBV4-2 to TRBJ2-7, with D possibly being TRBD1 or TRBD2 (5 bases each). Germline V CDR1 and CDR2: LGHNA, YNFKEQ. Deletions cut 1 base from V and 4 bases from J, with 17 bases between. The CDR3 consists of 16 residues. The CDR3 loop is CASSQVSWGRQYEQYF. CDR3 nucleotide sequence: TGTGCCAGCAGCCAAGTATCCTGGGGACGGCAGTACGAGCAGTACTTC.

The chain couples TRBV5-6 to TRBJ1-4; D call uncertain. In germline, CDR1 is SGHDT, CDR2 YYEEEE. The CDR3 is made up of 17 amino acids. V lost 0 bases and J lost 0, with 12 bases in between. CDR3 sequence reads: CASSLVGTTATNEKLFF. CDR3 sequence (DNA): TGTGCCAGCAGCTTGGTGGGAACTACTGCAACTAATGAAAAACTGTTTTTT.

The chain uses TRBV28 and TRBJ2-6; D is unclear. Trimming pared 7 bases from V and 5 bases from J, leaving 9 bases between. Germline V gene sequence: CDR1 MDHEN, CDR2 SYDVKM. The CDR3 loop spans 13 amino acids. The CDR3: CASKFGWANVLTF. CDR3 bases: TGTGCCAGCAAGTTCGGGTGGGCCAACGTCCTGACTTTC.